Listed here are 7 T cell receptor beta chains from one sample, sequenced in a study of human T cells and chemical hapten exposure. Time point here: healthy volunteer bleed at 6 weeks. Whole blood, unfractionated, served as the material for total RNA extraction. MiXCR, applied by TCRdb to the RACE reads, yields one record per CDR3 protein. The sample lists tens of thousands of distinct CDR3 sequences; around 5.5% were seen once. Sequencing was done on a sample of whole blood. These receptors all stem from a human donor in good health. Some clones in this sample may be carry-over from other donors' samples.

In this sample, this clonotype turned up many times. At one of its ends the junction is not consistent with the germline gene, which may arise from a read error. DNA for the CDR3: TGTGCCAGCAGTGAAGGGGGGGTTTACAAGAACTTC. It translates to CASSEGGVYKNF. The chain couples TRBV6-1 to TRBJ2-7; tentatively, D is TRBD2 (6 bases). The CDR3 has 12 residues. CDR1 is MNHNS and CDR2 is SASEGT in the germline V gene.

The chain carries TRBV28 and TRBJ1-1; D call uncertain. The CDR3 totals 12 residues. V lost 3 bases and J lost 7, with 9 bases in between. Germline loops: CDR1 MDHEN, CDR2 SYDVKM. CDR3 sequence (DNA): TGTGCCAGCAGTTTGGTGGACGTTGAAGCTTTCTTT. This codes for CASSLVDVEAFF. Using reference TRBV28 and TRBJ1-1 for the parts outside the CDR3, the full variable domain is DVKVTQSSRYLVKRTGEKVFLECVQDMDHENMFWYRQDPGLGLRLIYFSYDVKMKEKGDIPEGYSVSREKKERFSLILESASTNQTSMYLCASSLVDVEAFFGQGTRLTVV.

Points on this clonotype: A read error may be the cause here, since a much bigger clone is one base away. The J gene is TRBJ2-7, the V gene TRBV7-9, with 13 bases lining up with TRBD2. The germline V gene has CDR1 SEHNR and CDR2 FQNEAQ (reference sequence). This CDR3 is 14 amino acids long. With 7 bases clipped from V and 3 bases from J, the junction kept 3 bases outside the gene matches. CDR3 sequence reads: CASNGLAGVYEQYF. The CDR3 DNA is TGTGCCAGCAACGGACTAGCGGGAGTCTACGAGCAGTACTTC.

The table lists this clonotype with many counts. This chain connects TRBV4-1 to TRBJ1-1; possibly TRBD1 for D (6 bases). CDR1 and CDR2 from the germline V gene are MGHRA and YSYEKL. V was cut by 0 bases and J by 1 base, with 9 bases left in between. There are 15 residues in the CDR3. The CDR3, as DNA: TGCGCCAGCAGCCAAGAGGGACATACGAACACTGAAGCTTTCTTT. This encodes CASSQEGHTNTEAFF.

The V and J genes are TRBV13 and TRBJ2-1; D ambiguous. The V gene lost 5 bases and the J gene lost 0 bases, with 14 bases spanning the gap. CDR3 length equals 16 residues. Germline-derived CDR1 and CDR2 are PRHDT and FYEKMQ (reference sequence). The CDR3 DNA reads TGTGCCAGCAGCCCTGGGCCAGGACGCTCCTACAATGAGCAGTTCTTC. Translated: CASSPGPGRSYNEQFF.

V usage is TRBV28 and J usage is TRBJ2-1; tentative D call: TRBD2 (5 bases). The CDR3 covers 16 residues. V lost 7 bases, J lost 3 bases, and 19 bases lay in between. Germline V gene sequence: CDR1 MDHEN, CDR2 SYDVKM. CDR3 region: CASTAEVGSSYNEQFF. CDR3 DNA sequence: TGTGCCAGCACCGCCGAGGTTGGGAGCAGCTACAATGAGCAGTTCTTC.

This clonotype was counted ten times or more. V is TRBV10-2 and J is TRBJ1-5, with D unclear. Germline values: CDR1 WSHSY, CDR2 SAAADI. The V end was cut by 8 bases, the J end by 4 bases, with 6 bases between. This CDR3 is built from 11 residues. The CDR3: CASHENQPQHF. CDR3 nucleotide sequence: TGCGCCAGCCACGAAAATCAGCCCCAGCATTTT.